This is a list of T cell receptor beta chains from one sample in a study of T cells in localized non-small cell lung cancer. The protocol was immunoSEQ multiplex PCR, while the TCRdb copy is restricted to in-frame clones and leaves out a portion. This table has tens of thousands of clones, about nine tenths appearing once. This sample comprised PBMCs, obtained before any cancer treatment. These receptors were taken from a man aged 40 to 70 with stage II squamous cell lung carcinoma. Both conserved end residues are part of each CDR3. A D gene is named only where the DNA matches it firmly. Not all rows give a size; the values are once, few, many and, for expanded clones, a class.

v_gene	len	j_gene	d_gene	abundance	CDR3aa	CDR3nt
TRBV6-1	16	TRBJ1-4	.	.	CASSENRRGGNEKLFF	TGTGCCAGCAGTGAAAATCGAAGGGGTGGGAATGAAAAACTGTTTTTT
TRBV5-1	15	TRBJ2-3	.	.	CASSLRGVVTDTQYF	TGCGCCAGCAGCTTGAGAGGGGTAGTGACAGATACGCAGTATTTT
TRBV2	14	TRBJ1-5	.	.	CATSLGQGNQPQHF	TGTGCCACCTCGTTGGGGCAGGGCAATCAGCCCCAGCATTTT
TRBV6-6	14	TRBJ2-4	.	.	CASRLGEGKNIQYF	TGTGCCAGCAGATTGGGAGAGGGCAAAAACATTCAGTACTTC
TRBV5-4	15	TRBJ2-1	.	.	CASSLEGGQGSEQFF	TGTGCCAGCAGCTTGGAAGGGGGTCAAGGGAGTGAGCAGTTCTTC
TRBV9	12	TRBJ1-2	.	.	CASGEGHYGYTF	TGTGCCAGCGGAGAGGGTCACTATGGCTACACCTTC
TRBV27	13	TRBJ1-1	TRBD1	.	CASSRGTGLEAFF	TGTGCCAGCAGTCGAGGGACAGGATTAGAGGCTTTCTTT
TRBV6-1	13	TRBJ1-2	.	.	CASRGGLNYGYTF	TGTGCCAGCAGAGGGGGGTTGAACTATGGCTACACCTTC
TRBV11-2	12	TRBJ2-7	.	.	CASSLSSYEQYF	TGTGCCAGCAGCTTGAGCTCCTACGAGCAGTACTTC
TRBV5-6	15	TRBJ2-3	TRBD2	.	CASSLDAGGRDTQYF	TGTGCCAGCAGCTTAGATGCGGGGGGGAGAGATACGCAGTATTTT
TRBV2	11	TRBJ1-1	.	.	CASSVWVGAFF	TGTGCCAGCAGTGTGTGGGTGGGAGCTTTCTTT
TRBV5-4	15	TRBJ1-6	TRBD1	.	CASSPKTGSGSPLHF	TGTGCCAGCAGCCCAAAGACAGGGAGCGGTTCACCCCTCCACTTT
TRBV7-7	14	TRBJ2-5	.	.	CASARLGSGETQYF	TGTGCCAGCGCCCGTCTTGGGTCAGGAGAGACCCAGTACTTC
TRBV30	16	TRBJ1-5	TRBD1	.	CAWSTTGTGVNQPQHF	TGTGCCTGGAGTACAACAGGGACAGGGGTAAATCAGCCCCAGCATTTT
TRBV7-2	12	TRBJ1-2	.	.	CASSLAGYGYTF	TGTGCCAGCAGCTTAGCCGGGTATGGCTACACCTTC
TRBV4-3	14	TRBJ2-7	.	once	CASSQEAAAYEQYF	TGCGCCAGCAGCCAAGAAGCGGCTGCCTACGAGCAGTACTTC
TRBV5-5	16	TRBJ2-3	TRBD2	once	CASSSRLAVDTDTQYF	TGTGCCAGCAGCTCGAGACTAGCCGTGGACACAGATACGCAGTATTTT
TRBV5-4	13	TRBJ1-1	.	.	CASSLAVPTEAFF	TGTGCCAGCAGCTTGGCCGTCCCGACTGAAGCTTTCTTT
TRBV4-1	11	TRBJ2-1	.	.	CASSQEDEQFF	TGCGCCAGCAGCCAAGAGGATGAGCAGTTCTTC
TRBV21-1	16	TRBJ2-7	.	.	CASSTSRDSQGYEQYF	TGTGCCAGCAGCACGTCTCGGGACTCCCAGGGGTACGAGCAGTACTTC
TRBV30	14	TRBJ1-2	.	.	CAWSGGRGYYGYTF	TGTGCCTGGAGTGGGGGTAGGGGATACTATGGCTACACCTTC
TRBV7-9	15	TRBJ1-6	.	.	CASSQGQNQNSPLHF	TGTGCCAGCAGCCAAGGACAGAACCAAAATTCACCCCTCCACTTT
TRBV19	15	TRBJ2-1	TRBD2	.	CASSITASGANEQFF	TGTGCCAGTAGTATTACGGCTAGCGGGGCAAATGAGCAGTTCTTC
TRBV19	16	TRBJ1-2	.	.	CASSNPPALTENGYTF	TGTGCCAGTAGTAACCCCCCGGCCCTAACGGAAAATGGCTACACCTTC
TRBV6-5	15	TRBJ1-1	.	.	CASSYGLEVNTEAFF	TGTGCCAGCAGTTACGGTCTGGAGGTGAACACTGAAGCTTTCTTT
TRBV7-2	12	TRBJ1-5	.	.	CASSHSNQPQHF	TGTGCCAGCAGCCACTCCAATCAGCCCCAGCATTTT
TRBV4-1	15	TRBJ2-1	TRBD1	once	CASSQRTGAWGEQFF	TGCGCCAGCAGCCAAAGAACAGGGGCCTGGGGTGAGCAGTTCTTC
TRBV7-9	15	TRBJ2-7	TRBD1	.	CASSLGTATSYEQYF	TGTGCCAGCAGCTTGGGGACAGCTACCTCCTACGAGCAGTACTTC
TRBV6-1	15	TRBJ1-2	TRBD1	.	CASSDRTGWYYGYTF	TGTGCCAGCAGTGATCGGACAGGGTGGTACTATGGCTACACCTTC
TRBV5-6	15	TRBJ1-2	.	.	CASRSRANPGDGYTF	TGTGCCAGCAGATCACGGGCAAACCCGGGCGATGGCTACACCTTC
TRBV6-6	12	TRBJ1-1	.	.	CASTIKNTEAFF	TGTGCCAGCACCATAAAGAACACTGAAGCTTTCTTT
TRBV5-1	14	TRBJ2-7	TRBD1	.	CASSIQGQGAEQYF	TGCGCCAGCAGCATCCAAGGACAGGGGGCCGAGCAGTACTTC
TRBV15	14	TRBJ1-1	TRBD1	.	CATRTGGRNTEAFF	TGTGCCACCCGGACAGGAGGGAGGAACACTGAAGCTTTCTTT
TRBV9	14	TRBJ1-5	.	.	CASSVGDFNQPQHF	TGTGCCAGCAGCGTGGGGGACTTTAATCAGCCCCAGCATTTT
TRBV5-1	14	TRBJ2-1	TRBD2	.	CASSPGGGYNEQFF	TGCGCCAGCAGCCCGGGGGGTGGCTACAATGAGCAGTTCTTC
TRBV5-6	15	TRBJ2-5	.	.	CASSLYGGDQETQYF	TGTGCCAGCAGCTTGTACGGGGGAGATCAAGAGACCCAGTACTTC
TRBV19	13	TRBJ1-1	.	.	CASSIFTGAEAFF	TGTGCCAGTAGTATCTTTACGGGAGCTGAAGCTTTCTTT
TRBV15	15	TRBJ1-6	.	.	CATSRERGGNSPLHF	TGTGCCACCAGCAGAGAAAGGGGGGGTAATTCACCCCTCCACTTT
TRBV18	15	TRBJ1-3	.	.	CASPPLGGPGNTIYF	TGTGCCAGCCCACCCCTAGGGGGGCCTGGAAACACCATATATTTT
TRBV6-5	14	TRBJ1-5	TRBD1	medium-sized	CASSSGQHNQPQHF	TGTGCCAGCAGTTCGGGACAGCACAATCAGCCCCAGCATTTT
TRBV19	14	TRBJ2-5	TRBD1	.	CASSIVGQGETQYF	TGTGCCAGTAGTATAGTGGGACAGGGGGAGACCCAGTACTTC
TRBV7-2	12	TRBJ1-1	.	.	CASSLLNTEAFF	TGTGCCAGCAGCTTATTAAACACTGAAGCTTTCTTT
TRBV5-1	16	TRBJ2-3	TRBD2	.	CASSVLTSGSSDTQYF	TGCGCCAGCAGCGTATTGACTAGCGGGAGCTCAGATACGCAGTATTTT
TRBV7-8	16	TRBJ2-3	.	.	CASSQGPKDSTDTQYF	TGTGCCAGCAGCCAGGGACCGAAAGACAGCACAGATACGCAGTATTTT
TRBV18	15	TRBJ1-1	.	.	CASSPPIGHPAEAFF	TGTGCCAGCTCACCACCGATCGGACACCCGGCTGAAGCTTTCTTT
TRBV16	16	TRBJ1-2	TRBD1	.	CASSQYGSPQGDGYTF	TGTGCCAGCAGCCAATATGGTTCTCCCCAGGGGGATGGCTACACCTTC
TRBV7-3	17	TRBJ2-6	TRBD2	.	CASSPIAGFSGANVLTF	TGTGCCAGCAGCCCAATAGCGGGGTTCTCTGGGGCCAACGTCCTGACTTTC
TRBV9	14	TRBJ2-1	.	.	CASSSNSGYNEQFF	TGTGCCAGCTCATCCAATAGCGGATACAATGAGCAGTTCTTC
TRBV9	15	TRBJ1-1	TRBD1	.	CASSVSGTGGAEAFF	TGTGCCAGCAGCGTATCCGGGACAGGGGGGGCTGAAGCTTTCTTT
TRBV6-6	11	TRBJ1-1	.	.	CASTGDTEAFF	TGTGCCAGCACGGGGGACACTGAAGCTTTCTTT
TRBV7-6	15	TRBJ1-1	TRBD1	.	CASSLIRGGNTEAFF	TGTGCCAGCAGCTTAATCAGGGGGGGTAACACTGAAGCTTTCTTT